The 20 T cell receptor beta chains given below trace back to one sample, sequenced in a study of blood T cell repertoires in COVID-19. TCRdb's table, derived via immunoSEQ multiplex PCR, lists solely in-frame clones and lacks some. The top ten hold 9.5% to 15% of the sample, which has 130,000 or so clones, 84% seen once. The source material was peripheral blood. The receptor set was obtained from a woman between 55 and 75 years old with acute or convalescent COVID-19.

The V gene is TRBV7-9, the J gene TRBJ1-1; the match to TRBD1 covers 8 bases. The CDR3 has 18 residues. The germline gives CDR1 SEHNR, CDR2 FQNEAQ (reference sequence). Unmatched junction bases numbered 15, after V lost 5 bases and J lost 1 base. CDR3 bases: TGTGCCAGCAGCCCAAAGGACAGGGCCCAACGTAGGAACACTGAAGCTTTCTTT. This sequence encodes CASSPKDRAQRRNTEAFF.

The gene calls are TRBV28 and TRBJ2-2, with D possibly being TRBD2 (5 bases). This CDR3 comprises 13 residues. The V end lost 5 bases, the J end lost 10 bases, and 14 bases lay between the germline ends. Germline V gives CDR1 MDHEN, CDR2 SYDVKM. The CDR3 loop reads CASSLKGDAELFF. The DNA for the CDR3 is TGTGCCAGCAGTCTAAAGGGAGATGCGGAGCTGTTTTTT.

The CDR3: CASSLNRAHGYTF. The CDR3 DNA reads TGTGCCAGCAGCTTAAACAGGGCCCATGGCTACACCTTC. The chain recombines TRBV11-2 with TRBJ1-2; perhaps TRBD1 as D (6 bases). Trimming pared 2 bases from V and 6 bases from J, leaving 10 bases between. Germline CDR1 SGHAT, CDR2 FQNNGV. This CDR3 comprises 13 residues.

CDR3 DNA sequence: TGCGCCAGCAGCAGCCACCCCGGGACTAGGGGGCAGTTCTTC. Encoded protein: CASSSHPGTRGQFF. The chain couples TRBV5-1 to TRBJ2-1; 8 bases map to TRBD2. In germline, CDR1 is SGHRS, CDR2 YFSETQ. Germline trimming cut 4 bases from V and 12 bases from J; bases unmatched to any gene: 12. The CDR3 spans 14 residues.

The chain joins TRBV6-5 to TRBJ2-7; 9 bases agree with TRBD2. Losses at the gene ends were 0 bases for V and 2 bases for J; bases not matched to a gene: 5. Germline V CDR1 and CDR2: MNHEY, SVGAGI. The CDR3 loop spans 16 amino acids. The CDR3 DNA follows: TGTGCCAGCAGTTACTCGACGAGCGGGGGGCCCTACGAGCAGTACTTC. It translates to CASSYSTSGGPYEQYF.

This clone came up a few times. The V call is TRBV7-9, the J call TRBJ1-1; D possibly corresponds to TRBD1 (5 bases). Between the trimmed V and J ends, which lost 7 bases and 0 bases, there was a span of 15 bases. The germline V gene has CDR1 SEHNR and CDR2 FQNEAQ (reference sequence). This CDR3 has 15 residues. CDR3 nucleotide sequence: TGTGCCAGCATTGGGGGGACGGCCGTGAACACTGAAGCTTTCTTT. It translates to CASIGGTAVNTEAFF.

The sample holds a few counts of this clone. The rearrangement links TRBV20-1 to TRBJ1-2; D remains unclear. Deletions cut 0 bases from V and 4 bases from J, with 3 bases between. CDR1 is DFQATT, CDR2 SNEGSKA, per germline (reference sequence). CDR3 length equals 11 residues. The CDR3 bases are TGCAGTGCTAGAGACGGCTATGGCTACACCTTC. Translated, it gives CSARDGYGYTF.

This chain connects TRBV11-2 to TRBJ1-2; 7 bases fit TRBD1. Trimming took 6 bases from V and 3 from J; bases not matched to a gene: 4. Germline CDR1 reads SGHAT; CDR2 reads FQNNGV. This CDR3 comprises 13 residues. The CDR3 sequence is CASSSTGDYGYTF. The CDR3 nucleotides read TGTGCCAGCAGTTCAACAGGGGACTATGGCTACACCTTC.

The chain recombines TRBV5-6 with TRBJ1-2; 7 bases align to TRBD1. Losses at the gene ends were 2 bases for V and 8 bases for J; bases not matched to a gene: 9. The CDR3 is made up of 14 amino acids. Germline lookup yields CDR1 SGHDT and CDR2 YYEEEE. The CDR3 loop reads CASSFPGQASGYTF. CDR3 DNA sequence: TGTGCCAGCAGCTTCCCCGGACAGGCGTCCGGCTACACCTTC. Together with reference TRBV5-6 and TRBJ1-2, the CDR3 gives the full variable domain: DAGVTQSPTHLIKTRGQQVTLRCSPKSGHDTVSWYQQALGQGPQFIFQYYEEEERQRGNFPDRFSGHQFPNYSSELNVNALLLGDSALYLCASSFPGQASGYTFGSGTRLTVV.

This clone appeared once. This chain connects TRBV5-5 to TRBJ2-2; weak D call: TRBD2 (7 bases). Trimming removed 2 bases at V and 3 bases at J, with 8 bases between. Per the germline V gene, CDR1 is SGHKS and CDR2 is YYEKEE (reference sequence). CDR3 size: 14 residues. The CDR3 sequence is CASSFGGHTGELFF. The DNA for the CDR3 is TGTGCCAGCAGCTTCGGGGGGCACACCGGGGAGCTGTTTTTT.

CDR3: CASIGTGRTGELFF. The DNA for the CDR3 is TGTGCCAGCATAGGGACAGGGCGAACCGGGGAGCTGTTTTTT. The chain carries TRBV3-1 (or the pseudogene TRBV3-2) and TRBJ2-2; 9 positions match TRBD1. The CDR3 contains 14 residues. After removal of 7 bases from V and 5 bases from J, the junction contained 5 bases not matched to a gene. Looked up from germline, CDR1 is LGHDT and CDR2 is YNNKEL (reference sequence).

This clone was detected a few times. The chain employs TRBV6-5 and TRBJ2-1; a possible D gene is TRBD1 (6 bases). The germline CDR1 and CDR2 sequences are MNHEY and SVGAGI. This CDR3 comprises 13 residues. Trimming cost V 7 bases and J 4 bases, with 11 bases left between them. In DNA form, the CDR3 reads TGTGCCAGCAAGGTAGGGGGATACAATGAGCAGTTCTTC. It yields the protein CASKVGGYNEQFF.

The chain is built from TRBV27 and TRBJ1-1, with D unclear. CDR3 length: 14 residues. Between the trimmed V and J ends, which lost 3 bases and 6 bases, there was a span of 14 bases. Germline V gene sequence: CDR1 MNHEY, CDR2 SMNVEV (reference sequence). The CDR3 region has the DNA TGTGCCAGCAGTTTCAGTCGGGGAAGCGCTGAAGCTTTCTTT. Protein product: CASSFSRGSAEAFF.

The chain uses TRBV28 and TRBJ2-2; the match to TRBD1 covers 7 bases. The CDR3 consists of 16 residues. The germline V gene has CDR1 MDHEN and CDR2 SYDVKM. Trimming removed 5 bases from V and 4 bases from J; junction bases left unmatched: 10. The CDR3 is CASSTLTGISTGELFF. The CDR3 region has the DNA TGTGCCAGCAGTACACTGACAGGGATAAGCACCGGGGAGCTGTTTTTT.

This chain connects TRBV21-1 to TRBJ2-1; the table's D call, TRBD1, has no DNA check behind it. TRBV21-1 is an annotated pseudogene. CDR3 length: 16 amino acids. CDR3 protein: CASSNSQAHSIYEQFF. The CDR3, as DNA: TGTGCCAGCAGCAACTCACAGGCCCATTCCATCTATGAGCAGTTCTTC.

This clone has just a few counts. This chain links TRBV15 with TRBJ1-4; TRBD1 might be the D (5 bases). The germline V gene has CDR1 LNHNV and CDR2 YYDKDF (reference sequence). V lost 1 base, J lost 6 bases, and 6 bases lay in between. The CDR3 is 13 residues long. CDR3 sequence (DNA): TGTGCCACCAGCAGAGGCAGGGATGAAAAACTGTTTTTT. Its translation: CATSRGRDEKLFF. The variable domain in full, completed from reference TRBV15 and TRBJ1-4, reads DAMVIQNPRYQVTQFGKPVTLSCSQTLNHNVMYWYQQKSSQAPKLLFHYYDKDFNNEADTPDNFQSRRPNTSFCFLDIRSPGLGDTAMYLCATSRGRDEKLFFGSGTQLSVL.

The chain uses TRBV18 and TRBJ1-1; 8 bases align to TRBD1. V trimming: 2 bases; J trimming: 3 bases; junction bases outside the gene matches: 5. The germline CDR1 and CDR2 sequences are KGHSH and LQKENI. This CDR3 is 15 amino acids long. This CDR3 reads CASSPKTGVDTEAFF. CDR3 DNA sequence: TGTGCCAGCTCACCAAAGACAGGGGTTGACACTGAAGCTTTCTTT.

This clone was picked up one time. The chain combines TRBV2 with TRBJ2-1; D ambiguous. The CDR3 is 13 amino acids. Trimming removed 6 bases at V and 4 bases at J, with 10 bases between. Germline CDR1 reads SNHLY; CDR2 reads FYNNEI. The CDR3 protein is CASSVVVYNEQFF. CDR3 DNA sequence: TGTGCCAGCAGCGTCGTCGTTTACAATGAGCAGTTCTTC.

The V and J genes are TRBV7-9 and TRBJ2-3; D remains unclear. Germline V lookup: CDR1 SEHNR, CDR2 FQNEAQ (reference sequence). The CDR3 length is 15 residues. Deletions cut 6 bases from V and 0 bases from J, with 13 bases between. The CDR3 here is CASRAPSTSTDTQYF. The CDR3 DNA reads as TGTGCCAGCAGAGCCCCTAGTACTAGCACAGATACGCAGTATTTT. The variable domain in full, with the rest retrieved from reference TRBV7-9 and TRBJ2-3, is DTGVSQNPRHKITKRGQNVTFRCDPISEHNRLYWYRQTLGQGPEFLTYFQNEAQLEKSRLLSDRFSAERPKGSFSTLEIQRTEQGDSAMYLCASRAPSTSTDTQYFGPGTRLTVL.

V gene TRBV3-1 (or the pseudogene TRBV3-2) combines with J gene TRBJ1-6; 9 bases are a match to TRBD1. The J segment lost 9 bases and the V segment lost 0 bases, leaving 6 bases of the junction unmatched. Germline CDR1 is LGHDT and CDR2 is YNNKEL (reference sequence). The CDR3 spans 16 residues. The CDR3 sequence: CASSQDRGQGTSPLHF. In DNA form, the CDR3 reads TGTGCCAGCAGCCAAGACCGAGGACAGGGGACTTCACCCCTCCACTTT.